Listed here are 13 T cell receptor beta chains from one sample, sequenced in a study of OX40 agonist ivuxolimab in advanced cancers. Assay: immunoSEQ multiplex PCR; the TCRdb copy retains only in-frame clones and omits some. The sample lists almost 90,000 clones, about 83% occurring once. The starting material was CD4+ or CD8+ T cells sorted from blood, obtained in a trial of the OX40 agonist ivuxolimab. All receptors come from an adult with an advanced solid tumor such as melanoma, head and neck, liver or kidney cancer.

The V and J genes are TRBV5-1 and TRBJ2-2, with 11 bases identical to TRBD1. The CDR3 is 15 amino acids. CDR1 and CDR2 from the germline V gene are SGHRS and YFSETQ. Germline trimming cut 2 bases from V and 5 bases from J; bases unmatched to any gene: 2. CDR3 nucleotides: TGCGCCAGCAGCTTCCGGGACAGGGGGACCGGGGAGCTGTTTTTT. Translating it yields CASSFRDRGTGELFF.

The chain is built from TRBV6-1 and TRBJ1-2, with no clear D. Trimming stripped 2 bases from V and 8 bases from J, with 18 bases between. Per the germline V gene, CDR1 is MNHNS and CDR2 is SASEGT. The CDR3 length is 15 residues. In DNA form, the CDR3 reads TGTGCCAGCAGTGAACAGAATATTCCCCAGCGGGGCTACACCTTC. Translated: CASSEQNIPQRGYTF.

V gene TRBV30 combines with J gene TRBJ1-1; D unclear. CDR3 length: 14 residues. In germline, CDR1 is GTSNPN, CDR2 SVGIG (reference sequence). Deletions cut 4 bases from V and 5 bases from J, with 17 bases between. The CDR3 DNA sequence: TGTGCCTGGATGCGCCCGGGGAGCGGGACTGAAGCTTTCTTT. It yields the protein CAWMRPGSGTEAFF.

This clone was seen a few times. CDR3 coding DNA: TGTGCCAGCAGCTTAGGGGTCTCGACAGGCGGTGATGAGCAGTTCTTC. Its translation is CASSLGVSTGGDEQFF. The V and J genes are TRBV7-2 and TRBJ2-1; a weak D match, TRBD1 (6 bases). Germline CDR1 SGHTA, CDR2 FQGNSA. V gave up 1 base and J gave up 8 bases, with 18 bases separating them. The CDR3 consists of 16 residues.

This chain joins TRBV5-1 and TRBJ1-2, with D perhaps TRBD1 (6 bases). The CDR3 is made up of 15 amino acids. Germline-derived CDR1 and CDR2 are SGHRS and YFSETQ. The ends were cut back, 3 bases at V and 4 bases at J, with 16 bases in the middle. The DNA for the CDR3 is TGCGCCAGCAGCTCGGATCCGGGGGGGCCCTATGGCTACACCTTC. Translated: CASSSDPGGPYGYTF.

The rearrangement uses TRBV29-1 and TRBJ2-4; 8 bases line up with TRBD1. CDR1 is SQVTM and CDR2 is ANQGSEA in the germline V gene. This CDR3 region has 15 residues. The J segment lost 2 bases and the V segment lost 5 bases, leaving 8 bases of the junction unmatched. The CDR3 DNA sequence: TGCAGCGTTCGAACAGGGGGTGTGTCCAAAAACATTCAGTACTTC. Encoded protein: CSVRTGGVSKNIQYF.

The chain is built from TRBV27 and TRBJ1-5; D gene uncertain. Trimming shortened V by 5 bases and J by 5 bases, and 7 bases separated the two germline ends. Germline CDR1 MNHEY, CDR2 SMNVEV (reference sequence). The CDR3 runs to 12 residues. The CDR3 reads CASSTRDQPQHF. The CDR3 nucleotides are TGTGCCAGCAGTACCCGCGATCAGCCCCAGCATTTT.

The chain employs TRBV6-1 and TRBJ1-4, with 7 nucleotides matching TRBD1. V trimming: 4 bases; J trimming: 11 bases; junction bases outside the gene matches: 4. Germline V gene sequence: CDR1 MNHNS, CDR2 SASEGT. The CDR3 sequence is 12 residues long. The CDR3 nucleotides read TGTGCCAGCAGTGGACAGGGACCTAAACTGTTTTTT. The encoded protein is CASSGQGPKLFF.

V usage is TRBV6-5 and J usage is TRBJ1-2, with no clear D. V was shortened by 6 bases and J by 8 bases, with 22 bases between the two germline ends. Germline lookup yields CDR1 MNHEY and CDR2 SVGAGI. The CDR3 totals 15 residues. Written as DNA, the CDR3 is TGTGCCAGCAGGCACAAGGCAACGGGGATAACGGGCTACACCTTC. Protein: CASRHKATGITGYTF.

This chain connects TRBV11-2 to TRBJ2-3; D might be TRBD1 (6 bases). The CDR3 covers 14 residues. Germline V gives CDR1 SGHAT, CDR2 FQNNGV. V was pared by 6 bases and J by 3 bases, with 13 bases between. CDR3 in DNA: TGTGCCAGCAGGCAGTGGGGGCCGACAGATACGCAGTATTTT. Translating gives CASRQWGPTDTQYF.

CDR3 nucleotides: TGTGCCAGCAGCTTGAACCTAGCGGACATTTCTTACACTAGCACAGATACGCAGTATTTT. Translation gives CASSLNLADISYTSTDTQYF. J is TRBJ2-3 and V is TRBV5-4; 7 bases agree with TRBD2. The CDR3 is 20 amino acids. After removal of 1 base from V and 0 bases from J, the junction contained 17 bases not matched to a gene. The germline V gene encodes CDR1 SGHNT and CDR2 YYREEE (reference sequence).

The rearrangement uses TRBV6-6 and TRBJ2-1; D may match TRBD1 or TRBD2 (6 bases each). CDR1 is MNHNY and CDR2 is SVGAGI in the germline V gene (reference sequence). The CDR3 sequence is 13 residues long. The ends were cut back, 8 bases at V and 10 bases at J, with 18 bases in the middle. This CDR3 is CASLEPGGREQFF. In DNA form, the CDR3 reads TGTGCCAGCTTAGAGCCCGGGGGCAGAGAGCAGTTCTTC.

The genes are TRBV6-5 and TRBJ1-1, with 8 bases fitting TRBD1. This CDR3 spans 13 amino acids. The germline CDR1 and CDR2 sequences are MNHEY and SVGAGI. V dropped 6 bases and J dropped 4; count of bases not matched to a gene: 4. In nucleotides, the CDR3 is TGTGCCAGCAGCGGACAGGGTCGCACTGAAGCTTTCTTT. Translating gives CASSGQGRTEAFF.